The next 2 T cell receptor beta chains were all read from a single sample in a study of naive and memory T cell subsets. The treatment denotes: skin biopsy from PPD injection site in Mantoux-positive individual. TCR cDNA received a 3' ligated oligonucleotide that carried a UMI. Four PCR rounds used nested alpha and beta constant region primers plus the SP2 primer. Via MiXCR, TCRdb re-called the UMI-ligation and nested PCR reads, giving one row per CDR3 protein. The sample has roughly six distinct CDR3 sequences. Sequenced material: skin, taken from a tuberculin skin test site. Receptors were obtained from an adult in good health.

As concerns this clonotype: As an off-target read in a library built for alpha chains, this beta chain has a frequency of little significance. This chain uses TRBV20-1 with TRBJ1-1; the match to TRBD1 covers 7 bases. Germline V gene sequence: CDR1 DFQATT, CDR2 SNEGSKA (reference sequence). This CDR3 has 13 residues. Losses at the gene ends were 4 bases for V and 5 bases for J; bases not matched to a gene: 7. CDR3 DNA: TGCAGTGCTAACAGGGGACAGAAGACTGAAGCTTTCTTT. Protein sequence: CSANRGQKTEAFF.

This clonotype was detected only a few times. A library prepared for alpha chains yielded this beta chain as an off-target read; its size is of little meaning. V is TRBV6-2 or TRBV6-3 and J is TRBJ1-1, with D perhaps matching TRBD1 (6 bases). The CDR3 length is 13 residues. Germline V gene lookup returns CDR1 MNHEY and CDR2 SVGEGT. Trimming left V 3 bases short and J 5 bases short, with 10 bases between. The CDR3 is CASSYQGKTEAFF. DNA for the CDR3: TGTGCCAGCAGTTATCAGGGGAAGACTGAAGCTTTCTTT.